These T cell receptor beta chains were read from a single sample in a study of neurological immune-mediated disorders. TCRdb redid the calling of the 5' RACE reads with MiXCR, one entry per CDR3 protein. The sample lists approximately 40,000 distinct CDR3 sequences; 3.5% to 4.5% were seen once. Sequences were obtained from PBMCs. The receptors come from a man aged 25-40 years with multiple sclerosis. The CDR3 runs from the conserved cysteine through the conserved F or W. The order of the fields is J gene, V gene, clone size, CDR3 protein. Where a row states a size, it is once, few, many or the class of an expanded clone; other rows omit it.

J gene: TRBJ2-7
V gene: TRBV29-1
clone size: many
CDR3 protein: CSVGGVYEQYF

J gene: TRBJ1-1
V gene: TRBV6-1
clone size: -
CDR3 protein: CASGNRENTEAFF

J gene: TRBJ2-1
V gene: TRBV6-2/TRBV6-3
clone size: many
CDR3 protein: CASSLGLAGGPYEQFF

J gene: TRBJ1-6
V gene: TRBV20-1
clone size: many
CDR3 protein: CSAGGNGDRVLHF

J gene: TRBJ2-3
V gene: TRBV4-3
clone size: many
CDR3 protein: CASSQGGFSTDTQYF

J gene: TRBJ1-2
V gene: TRBV2
clone size: many
CDR3 protein: CASSGTGGLILYGYTF

J gene: TRBJ2-2
V gene: TRBV19
clone size: -
CDR3 protein: CASSRRQGAGELFF

J gene: TRBJ1-4
V gene: TRBV27
clone size: -
CDR3 protein: CASSLLREIGEKLFF

J gene: TRBJ1-2
V gene: TRBV9
clone size: many
CDR3 protein: CASSGGSYTF

J gene: TRBJ1-2
V gene: TRBV4-1
clone size: -
CDR3 protein: CASSWGPPDYGYTF

J gene: TRBJ2-3
V gene: TRBV10-3
clone size: many
CDR3 protein: CAISDSRSGDTQYF

J gene: TRBJ2-1
V gene: TRBV7-2
clone size: many
CDR3 protein: CASSLRQGAYNEQFF

J gene: TRBJ1-2
V gene: TRBV27
clone size: many
CDR3 protein: CASSFQGYYGYTF

J gene: TRBJ1-5
V gene: TRBV6-2/TRBV6-3
clone size: -
CDR3 protein: CASRDRGNQPQNF

J gene: TRBJ1-1
V gene: TRBV7-6
clone size: many
CDR3 protein: CASSLGSGAEAFF

J gene: TRBJ2-5
V gene: TRBV7-9
clone size: many
CDR3 protein: CASDRSDQETQYF

J gene: TRBJ2-7
V gene: TRBV5-1
clone size: many
CDR3 protein: CASSGTGQGVYEQYF

J gene: TRBJ1-2
V gene: TRBV20-1
clone size: -
CDR3 protein: CSARDYKGPYGYTF

J gene: TRBJ2-1
V gene: TRBV4-3
clone size: many
CDR3 protein: CASSQQTGGSYNEQFF

J gene: TRBJ2-5
V gene: TRBV27
clone size: many
CDR3 protein: CASSLLGAQETQYF

J gene: TRBJ2-2
V gene: TRBV6-5
clone size: many
CDR3 protein: CASGPENTGELFF

J gene: TRBJ2-3
V gene: TRBV5-1
clone size: many
CDR3 protein: CASSPAVGTDTQYF

J gene: TRBJ1-2
V gene: TRBV9
clone size: many
CDR3 protein: CASSMSDRVPSYGYTF

J gene: TRBJ1-3
V gene: TRBV5-1
clone size: many
CDR3 protein: CASRPPGLHTIYF

J gene: TRBJ2-7
V gene: TRBV12-5
clone size: many
CDR3 protein: CASGSGWPLSEQYF

J gene: TRBJ2-1
V gene: TRBV12-3/TRBV12-4
clone size: many
CDR3 protein: CASSRPGGLGNEQFF

J gene: TRBJ1-1
V gene: TRBV5-1
clone size: few
CDR3 protein: CASTDMGSPEAFF

J gene: TRBJ2-5
V gene: TRBV12-3/TRBV12-4
clone size: -
CDR3 protein: CACTLAGTRTQYF

J gene: TRBJ2-7
V gene: TRBV25-1
clone size: many
CDR3 protein: CASSEKLAPYEQYF

J gene: TRBJ2-7
V gene: TRBV20-1
clone size: many
CDR3 protein: CSAGPDRYPNEQYF

J gene: TRBJ2-3
V gene: TRBV7-2
clone size: -
CDR3 protein: CASSPDGSEDTQYF

J gene: TRBJ1-1
V gene: TRBV20-1
clone size: many
CDR3 protein: CSARGGSNTEAFF

J gene: TRBJ1-6
V gene: TRBV3-1
clone size: many
CDR3 protein: CASSQVRNSPLHF

J gene: TRBJ2-2
V gene: TRBV5-1
clone size: -
CDR3 protein: CASSRTLNTGELFF

J gene: TRBJ1-1
V gene: TRBV20-1
clone size: many
CDR3 protein: CSAPRLGVEAFF

J gene: TRBJ2-1
V gene: TRBV27
clone size: many
CDR3 protein: CASNRGPGNEQFF

J gene: TRBJ2-3
V gene: TRBV12-3/TRBV12-4
clone size: many
CDR3 protein: CASRLGGKSDTQYF

J gene: TRBJ2-6
V gene: TRBV12-3/TRBV12-4
clone size: many
CDR3 protein: CASSSRGTGANVLTF

J gene: TRBJ1-1
V gene: TRBV20-1
clone size: many
CDR3 protein: CSAVGWGPNTEAFF

J gene: TRBJ1-2
V gene: TRBV5-5
clone size: many
CDR3 protein: CASSLIGPATYGYTF

J gene: TRBJ2-7
V gene: TRBV13
clone size: many
CDR3 protein: CASSLGRDRGINEQYF

J gene: TRBJ2-5
V gene: TRBV4-1
clone size: -
CDR3 protein: CASSQGGPMETQYF

J gene: TRBJ1-2
V gene: TRBV6-1
clone size: few
CDR3 protein: CASRLENNYGYTF

J gene: TRBJ1-3
V gene: TRBV9
clone size: many
CDR3 protein: CASSSEHTPTGNTIYF

J gene: TRBJ2-7
V gene: TRBV6-5
clone size: many
CDR3 protein: CASSRTRDRHEQYF

J gene: TRBJ2-7
V gene: TRBV4-1
clone size: few
CDR3 protein: CASGEGSSYEQYF

J gene: TRBJ2-5
V gene: TRBV20-1
clone size: many
CDR3 protein: CSATTSGGRGTQYF

J gene: TRBJ1-4
V gene: TRBV3-1
clone size: many
CDR3 protein: CASSQVSDSGGNEKLFF

J gene: TRBJ2-1
V gene: TRBV7-2
clone size: many
CDR3 protein: CASRRTSGGHNEQFF

J gene: TRBJ2-7
V gene: TRBV20-1
clone size: many
CDR3 protein: CSARAGQGSYEQYF

J gene: TRBJ2-3
V gene: TRBV2
clone size: medium-sized
CDR3 protein: CASRGDNTDTQYF

J gene: TRBJ1-1
V gene: TRBV7-2
clone size: few
CDR3 protein: CASSLEAGSAFF

J gene: TRBJ2-2
V gene: TRBV5-8
clone size: many
CDR3 protein: CASSFWQGNTGELFF

J gene: TRBJ2-5
V gene: TRBV7-6
clone size: -
CDR3 protein: CASSRRAGYQETQYF

J gene: TRBJ1-2
V gene: TRBV7-2
clone size: many
CDR3 protein: CASSTNRGGYTF

J gene: TRBJ2-7
V gene: TRBV7-9
clone size: many
CDR3 protein: CASSPISDRAYEQYF

J gene: TRBJ1-1
V gene: TRBV5-1
clone size: many
CDR3 protein: CASSLAGERNEAFF